What follows is one TCR beta chain and its context. Its specificity is not known. Some clones are missing from TCRdb's copy, which holds only in-frame ones; the method was immunoSEQ multiplex PCR. This table has some 22,000 clones, roughly 90% appearing once. The record originates from a study of T cells in localized non-small cell lung cancer. Findings and limits, study-wide: Uninvolved adjacent lung had more T cell clonality than any other tissue, topping tumor. Longer overall survival was associated with a higher density of T cells in the blood.

Trimming cost V 3 bases and J 2 bases, with 7 bases left between them. This CDR3 spans 13 amino acids. Germline CDR1 SGHTA, CDR2 FQGNSA. The specimen comprised PBMCs, sampled before any cancer treatment. This rearrangement joins TRBV7-2 to TRBJ1-2; D call uncertain. The clonotype was recovered from a man aged 40 to 70 with stage II lung adenocarcinoma. In DNA form, the CDR3 reads TGTGCCAGCAGCTTCGACGGAAACTATGGCTACACCTTC. Protein: CASSFDGNYGYTF.